This entry features one T cell receptor (beta chain) sequence. Its antigen is unidentified. TCRdb's table, derived via immunoSEQ multiplex PCR, lists solely in-frame clones and lacks some. Among under 80,000 clones listed, around 80% were seen once. V was shortened by 0 bases and J by 10 bases, with 13 bases between the two germline ends. Germline CDR1 and CDR2: MNHEY and SVGAGI. This CDR3 is 15 amino acids long. The data belong to a study of OX40 agonist ivuxolimab in advanced cancers. Turning to the study itself: Hepatocellular carcinoma, melanoma, renal cell or head and neck cancer occurred in dose-escalation patients.

Whole-study results and caveats: At 0.1 to 3.0 mg/kg and by week 6, clonal expansion occurred in CD4+ and CD8+ blood T cells.

V gene TRBV6-5 combines with J gene TRBJ1-6; the D gene is possibly TRBD1 (5 bases). Sequencing was performed on CD4+ or CD8+ T cells sorted from blood, taken in a trial of the OX40 agonist ivuxolimab. This receptor was taken from an adult with an advanced solid tumor such as melanoma, head and neck, liver or kidney cancer. In nucleotides, the CDR3 is TGTGCCAGCAGTTACTCAATGGGGGTAGTGTCACCCCTCCACTTT. It codes for CASSYSMGVVSPLHF.